Given below is one TCR beta chain in context. Its antigen is not identified. Making TCR cDNA involved 5'RACE template switching, which added UMIs and a universal primer site. TCRdb reprocessed the 5' RACE reads with MiXCR, giving one entry per CDR3 protein. The table shows about 350,000 distinct CDR3 sequences, with less than 9.5% occurring only once. This specimen belongs to a study of T cells after yellow fever vaccination. Overall study context: Fractions of limited cellularity were prepared by means of SMART-Seq v4 Ultra Low Input. Study-wide results and limits: Post-booster samples contained most primary-vaccination clones (roughly 96% CD4, about 87% CD8).

The CDR3 runs to 13 residues. Germline V gives CDR1 SQVTM, CDR2 ANQGSEA. V lost 4 bases to trimming and J lost 8 bases; unmatched junction nucleotides: 5. Sequenced material: PBMCs, taken 45 days after the first yellow fever vaccination. V and J are TRBV29-1 and TRBJ2-2, with 9 bases lining up with TRBD1. This TCR was recovered from a man aged 18 to 29 who received the YFV17D yellow fever vaccine. The CDR3, as DNA: TGCAGCGTTGCGGGGACAGGGACAGGGGAGCTGTTTTTT. Translation: CSVAGTGTGELFF.